A single sample gave rise to the 7 T cell receptor beta chains below, sequenced in a study of blood T cell repertoires in COVID-19. Using immunoSEQ multiplex PCR, the repertoire was profiled, and TCRdb retains in-frame clones only, with some absent. The sample yields 25,000 to 30,000 clones, 65% to 85% seen once. The sequenced sample was peripheral blood. These TCRs come from a man aged 50 to 60 with active or convalescent COVID-19.

CDR3: CASSLEEDTEAFF. The CDR3 bases are TGTGCCAGCAGCTTAGAAGAGGACACTGAAGCTTTCTTT. This sequence joins TRBV7-8 and TRBJ1-1; D ambiguous. Germline V CDR1 and CDR2: SGHVS, FQNEAQ. Trimming left V 1 base short and J 3 bases short, with 6 bases between. The CDR3 runs to 13 residues.

In its sample, this clone was seen a few times. This chain connects TRBV5-6 to TRBJ1-3; 7 positions agree with TRBD1. Germline V gives CDR1 SGHDT, CDR2 YYEEEE. CDR3 length: 15 residues. J was trimmed by 1 base and V by 2 bases; bases with no gene match: 3. The CDR3 bases are TGTGCCAGCAGCTTAACAGGGGTTTCTGGAAACACCATATATTTT. Translating it yields CASSLTGVSGNTIYF.

CDR3 DNA sequence: TGTGCCAGCAGTGGCCGGGGACAGAGAACCGGGACGGACTACGAGCAGTACTTC. Translation: CASSGRGQRTGTDYEQYF. The V gene is TRBV25-1, the J gene TRBJ2-7; the match to TRBD1 covers 7 bases. The CDR3 has 18 amino acids. Losses at the gene ends were 4 bases for V and 3 bases for J; bases not matched to a gene: 18. Germline V gene sequence: CDR1 MGHDK, CDR2 SYGVNS.

To note about this clone: The junction shows a germline mismatch at one end, possibly a read error. The V call is TRBV7-7, the J call TRBJ2-5; 9 nucleotides line up with TRBD2. The CDR3 sequence is 15 residues long. The V gene's germline CDR1 is SSHAT and CDR2 FNYEAQ (reference sequence). The CDR3: CASSLNVAGVGSQYF. CDR3 DNA sequence: TGTGCTAGCAGCTTAAACGTAGCGGGAGTTGGGAGCCAGTACTTC. The entire variable domain, with the rest obtained from reference TRBV7-7 and TRBJ2-5, is as follows: GAGVSQSPRYKVTKRGQDVTLRCDPISSHATLYWYQQALGQGPEFLTYFNYEAQPDKSGLPSDRFSAERPEGSISTLTIQRTEQRDSAMYRCASSLNVAGVGSQYFGPGTRLLVL.

The J gene is TRBJ1-5, the V gene TRBV3-1 (or the pseudogene TRBV3-2), with a tentative D call TRBD1 (5 bases). The V end was cut by 1 base, the J end by 9 bases, with 22 bases between. This CDR3 spans 17 amino acids. Germline values: CDR1 LGHDT, CDR2 YNNKEL (reference sequence). The CDR3 bases are TGTGCCAGCAGCCAAGGCTTTCTCCGACAGAGAGTGAGGCCCCAGCATTTT. It encodes CASSQGFLRQRVRPQHF.

This sequence joins TRBV30 and TRBJ2-2; 8 bases line up with TRBD1. The CDR3 totals 17 residues. The germline gives CDR1 GTSNPN, CDR2 SVGIG (reference sequence). The J segment lost 4 bases and the V segment lost 2 bases, leaving 12 bases of the junction unmatched. The CDR3 reads CAWSTSGTGWRTGELFF. The CDR3 region has the DNA TGTGCCTGGAGTACCTCGGGGACAGGTTGGCGCACCGGGGAGCTGTTTTTT.

The rearrangement links TRBV5-1 to TRBJ1-1; D remains ambiguous. Trimming took 0 bases from V and 4 from J, leaving 13 bases between them. Germline V gene sequence: CDR1 SGHRS, CDR2 YFSETQ. This CDR3 spans 15 amino acids. As DNA, the CDR3 is TGCGCCAGCAGCTTGGCCTTACAGAGTGGCACTGAAGCTTTCTTT. Translated: CASSLALQSGTEAFF.